This T cell receptor beta chain was documented in a study of human T cells and chemical hapten exposure. TCRdb analysed the RACE reads with MiXCR anew, one entry per CDR3 protein. Of 57,000 or so distinct CDR3 sequences listed, roughly 10% are singletons. The time point was: pre-sensitization, week 0. The treatment is: therapeutic diphenylcyclopropenone sensitization with weekly scalp DPC. Germline V CDR1 and CDR2: SEHNR, FQNEAQ (reference sequence). The V and J ends lost 5 bases and 4 bases respectively, with 18 bases between them. The CDR3 totals 15 residues. The sample consisted of whole blood, taken in connection with sensitization to the hapten diphenylcyclopropenone (DPC). The clonotype was recovered from a woman aged 40-49 years with alopecia areata. Some clones in this sample may be carry-over from other donors' samples. This chain joins TRBV7-9 and TRBJ2-7, with D uncertain. Here the CDR3 reads CASSPPGTEAYEQYF. In nucleotides, the CDR3 is TGTGCCAGCAGCCCCCCGGGCACTGAGGCTTACGAGCAGTACTTC.